One sample yielded the 4 T cell receptor beta chains listed below, sequenced in a study of cytomegalovirus exposure and HLA in healthy donors (dated by TCRdb to the late 2010s). Library prep was done by the immunoSEQ multiplex PCR assay. The multiplex PCR relied on a mix of 60 forward primers for TCR Vbeta segments and 13 reverse primers for TCR Jbeta segments. As stored in TCRdb, this immuneACCESS dataset retains in-frame rearrangements with V and J assigned. A fraction of the clones does not appear; measured against another copy, unresolved V genes explain less than half of the discrepancy, and the remainder lacks a known reason. A total of tens of thousands of clones appear in this sample, roughly 70% of them only once. 4.9% of the sample rests with the top ten. The sample comprised PBMCs. The origin of the receptors is a man aged 55 to 69 in good health and CMV-seropositive.

The count of this clone is one. The chain links TRBV2 to TRBJ1-5; D is ambiguous. V was shortened by 4 bases and J by 7 bases, with 14 bases between the two germline ends. The V gene's germline CDR1 is SNHLY and CDR2 FYNNEI. This CDR3 has 14 residues. The CDR3 loop reads CASSGPGVRQPQHF. In DNA form, the CDR3 reads TGTGCCAGCAGTGGGCCAGGCGTACGGCAGCCCCAGCATTTT.

The V call is TRBV15, the J call TRBJ2-1; 10 nucleotides agree with TRBD1. Looked up from germline, CDR1 is LNHNV and CDR2 is YYDKDF (reference sequence). Germline trimming cut 0 bases from V and 3 bases from J; bases unmatched to any gene: 14. The CDR3 loop spans 20 amino acids. This CDR3 reads CATSRDSTGGFRRGYNEQFF. In DNA form, the CDR3 reads TGTGCCACCAGCAGAGATTCGACAGGGGGCTTTCGTCGGGGCTACAATGAGCAGTTCTTC.

The rearrangement links TRBV9 to TRBJ2-1, with a tentative D call TRBD2 (6 bases). The V and J ends lost 4 bases and 4 bases respectively, with 12 bases between them. The CDR3 sequence is 14 residues long. Germline CDR1 SGDLS, CDR2 YYNGEE. CDR3 residues: CASSRSGTYNEQFF. The CDR3 DNA sequence: TGTGCCAGCAGCCGTAGCGGAACTTACAATGAGCAGTTCTTC.

In DNA, the CDR3 is TGTGCCACCAGGATAGGGGCCAATCAGCCCCAGCATTTT. Protein sequence: CATRIGANQPQHF. The rearrangement joins TRBV10-3 to TRBJ1-5, with D perhaps TRBD1 (5 bases). Deletions cut 10 bases from V and 3 bases from J, with 13 bases between. This CDR3 comprises 13 residues. Germline assignment: CDR1 ENHRY and CDR2 SYGVKD.